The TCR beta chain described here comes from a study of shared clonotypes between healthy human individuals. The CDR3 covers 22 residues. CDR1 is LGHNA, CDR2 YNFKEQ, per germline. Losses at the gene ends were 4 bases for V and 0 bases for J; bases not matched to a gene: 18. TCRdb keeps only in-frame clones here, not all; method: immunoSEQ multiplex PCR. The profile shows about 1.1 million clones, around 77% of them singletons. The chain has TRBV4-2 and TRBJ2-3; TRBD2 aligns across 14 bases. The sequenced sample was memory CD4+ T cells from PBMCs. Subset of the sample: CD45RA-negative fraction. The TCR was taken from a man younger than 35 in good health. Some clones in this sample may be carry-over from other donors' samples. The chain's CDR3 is CASSRGPTVLTSGRASTDTQYF. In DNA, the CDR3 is TGTGCCAGCAGCCGAGGGCCGACAGTCTTGACTAGCGGGAGGGCTAGCACAGATACGCAGTATTTT.